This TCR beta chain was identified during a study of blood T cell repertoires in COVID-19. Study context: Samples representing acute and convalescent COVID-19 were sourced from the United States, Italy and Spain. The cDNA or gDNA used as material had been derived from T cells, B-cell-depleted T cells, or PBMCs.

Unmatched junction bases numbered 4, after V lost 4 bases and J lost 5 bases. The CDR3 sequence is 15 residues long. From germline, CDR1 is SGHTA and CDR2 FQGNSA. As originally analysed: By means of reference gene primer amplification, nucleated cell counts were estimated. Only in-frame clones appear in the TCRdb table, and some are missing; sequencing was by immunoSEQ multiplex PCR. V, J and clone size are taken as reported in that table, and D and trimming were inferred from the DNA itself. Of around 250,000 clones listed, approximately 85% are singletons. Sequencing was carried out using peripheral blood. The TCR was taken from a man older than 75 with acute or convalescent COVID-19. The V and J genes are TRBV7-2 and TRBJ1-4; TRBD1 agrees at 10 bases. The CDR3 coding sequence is TGTGCCAGCAGCTCTTGGACAGGGGGAAATGAAAAACTGTTTTTT. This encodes CASSSWTGGNEKLFF.